The 18 T cell receptor beta chains reported below all come from one sample, sequenced in a study of blood T cell repertoires in COVID-19. Repertoires were generated with immunoSEQ multiplex PCR, while TCRdb's copy carries only in-frame clones and drops some. This sample yields about 230,000 clones, of which around 83% are seen a single time; about 0.93% belongs to the top ten. Material: peripheral blood. The origin of the receptors is a man aged 40-49 years with acute or convalescent COVID-19.

The V call is TRBV7-6, the J call TRBJ2-5; TRBD2 matches 11 bases. V dropped 6 bases and J dropped 1; count of bases not matched to a gene: 10. Per germline, CDR1 SGHVS and CDR2 FNYEAQ. The CDR3 loop spans 17 amino acids. The CDR3 DNA reads as TGTGCCAGCAGTAACGGGCTAGCGGGGGGTATCCAAGAGACCCAGTACTTC. It codes for CASSNGLAGGIQETQYF. Supplemented by reference TRBV7-6 and TRBJ2-5, the full variable domain reads GAGVSQSPRYKVTKRGQDVALRCDPISGHVSLYWYRQALGQGPEFLTYFNYEAQQDKSGLPNDRFSAERPEGSISTLTIQRTEQRDSAMYRCASSNGLAGGIQETQYFGPGTRLLVL.

V gene TRBV7-9 combines with J gene TRBJ1-2; D is undetermined. V lost 1 base and J 8 bases, leaving 8 bases between the germline ends. The length of the CDR3 is 12 residues. Germline V gives CDR1 SEHNR, CDR2 FQNEAQ (reference sequence). The CDR3 DNA reads TGTGCCAGCAGCTTAGTAGCGGAGGGCTACACCTTC. Protein: CASSLVAEGYTF.

Concerning this clone itself: This same CDR3 is encoded by further DNA sequences in the sample. The rearrangement uses TRBV3-1 (or the pseudogene TRBV3-2) and TRBJ2-5; D gene uncertain. The CDR3 runs 12 residues. Germline V gene lookup returns CDR1 LGHDT and CDR2 YNNKEL (reference sequence). V was cut by 0 bases and J by 5 bases, with 4 bases left in between. This CDR3 reads CASSQDRETQYF. Here the CDR3 DNA reads TGTGCCAGCAGCCAAGATCGTGAGACCCAGTACTTC.

The J gene is TRBJ1-3, the V gene TRBV5-6, with 10 nucleotides matching TRBD1. The CDR3 loop spans 18 amino acids. Trimming at V came to 2 bases and at J to 2 bases, leaving 10 bases not matched to a gene. Per the germline V gene, CDR1 is SGHDT and CDR2 is YYEEEE. The CDR3 bases are TGTGCCAGCAGCTTCTGGAGGACGGGACAGGGGACTGGAAACACCATATATTTT. Translated, it gives CASSFWRTGQGTGNTIYF.

The chain recombines TRBV28 with TRBJ1-5, with D unclear. This CDR3 comprises 14 residues. Per the germline V gene, CDR1 is MDHEN and CDR2 is SYDVKM. The germline V and J ends were trimmed by 4 bases and 5 bases, with 12 bases remaining between them. CDR3 bases: TGTGCCAGCAGTTCGAGAAACCGCCATCAGCCCCAGCATTTT. This encodes CASSSRNRHQPQHF.

The genes are TRBV2 and TRBJ1-4, with 9 positions matching TRBD1. Germline lookup yields CDR1 SNHLY and CDR2 FYNNEI. The CDR3 runs 15 residues. J gave up 8 bases and V 5 bases, and 9 bases lay outside the gene matches. The CDR3 sequence: CASSPQGAIEEKLFF. The CDR3 nucleotides are TGTGCCAGCAGTCCACAGGGGGCAATAGAAGAAAAACTGTTTTTT.

The chain combines TRBV6-4 with TRBJ1-5; D perhaps matches TRBD1 (5 bases). CDR3 length: 13 residues. V lost 8 bases, J lost 0 bases, and 8 bases lay in between. Germline V gene lookup returns CDR1 MRHNA and CDR2 SNTAGT. Here the CDR3 reads CASRRDSNQPQHF. The CDR3 region has the DNA TGTGCCAGCCGCAGGGATAGCAATCAGCCCCAGCATTTT.

The V call is TRBV14, the J call TRBJ1-6; 8 positions agree with TRBD1. The CDR3 runs to 15 residues. V lost 4 bases, J lost 7 bases, and 6 bases stayed unmatched. The germline gives CDR1 SGHDN, CDR2 FVKESK. The CDR3 nucleotides read TGTGCCAGCAGCCCCCGGGACAGGCGAAATTCACCCCTCCACTTT. Encoded protein: CASSPRDRRNSPLHF. The variable domain in full, completed from reference TRBV14 and TRBJ1-6, reads EAGVTQFPSHSVIEKGQTVTLRCDPISGHDNLYWYRRVMGKEIKFLLHFVKESKQDESGMPNNRFLAERTGGTYSTLKVQPAELEDSGVYFCASSPRDRRNSPLHFGNGTRLTVT.

The chain joins TRBV7-2 to TRBJ2-3, with D hard to call. The germline V gene has CDR1 SGHTA and CDR2 FQGNSA. The length of the CDR3 is 17 residues. Trimming cost V 4 bases and J 4 bases, with 21 bases left between them. CDR3 sequence (DNA): TGTGCCAGCAGCTCACAAAGACTTCCCCGAGAGGCAGATACGCAGTATTTT. It codes for CASSSQRLPREADTQYF.

The V and J genes are TRBV18 and TRBJ1-1; the match to TRBD1 covers 9 bases. The V gene end was trimmed by 2 bases and the J gene end by 3 bases; junction bases not matched to a gene: 4. This CDR3 is 15 amino acids long. Per the germline V gene, CDR1 is KGHSH and CDR2 is LQKENI. Written as DNA, the CDR3 is TGTGCCAGCTCACCAAAGGACAGGGGAGACACTGAAGCTTTCTTT. Protein sequence: CASSPKDRGDTEAFF.

This chain uses TRBV21-1 with TRBJ2-7; the table's D call, TRBD2, was not checked against the DNA. TRBV21-1 is labeled a pseudogene. CDR3 length equals 10 residues. CDR3 protein: CASSSDEQYF. DNA for the CDR3: TGTGCCAGCAGCTCCGACGAGCAGTACTTC.

This clone was counted only a few times. The chain couples TRBV7-9 to TRBJ2-7; TRBD2 might be the D (6 bases). This CDR3 contains 13 residues. V was shortened by 4 bases and J by 2 bases, with 9 bases between the two germline ends. Germline-derived CDR1 and CDR2 are SEHNR and FQNEAQ (reference sequence). CDR3 bases: TGTGCCAGCAGCTCGGGGGATACCTACGAGCAGTACTTC. This translates into CASSSGDTYEQYF.

This clone was detected once. The V and J genes are TRBV27 and TRBJ1-2; tentatively, D is TRBD1 (6 bases). The CDR3 has 14 amino acids. Germline CDR1 reads MNHEY; CDR2 reads SMNVEV (reference sequence). Trimming removed 6 bases from V and 0 bases from J, with 11 bases in between. The CDR3 coding sequence is TGTGCCAGCAGCCCACAGGGAGCTAACTATGGCTACACCTTC. Translated, it gives CASSPQGANYGYTF.

As DNA, the CDR3 is TGTGCCAGCAGCGTAGATACGAGTGCTGGAAACACCATATATTTT. It specifies CASSVDTSAGNTIYF. The chain employs TRBV9 and TRBJ1-3, with unresolved D. This CDR3 is built from 15 residues. V was clipped by 0 bases and J by 2 bases, with 9 bases between them. Per the germline V gene, CDR1 is SGDLS and CDR2 is YYNGEE.

The sample holds one count of this clone. This chain connects TRBV13 to TRBJ1-1, with D unclear. Germline CDR1 PRHDT, CDR2 FYEKMQ (reference sequence). The CDR3 extends over 13 amino acids. The V end lost 5 bases, the J end lost 0 bases, and 7 bases lay between the germline ends. CDR3 in amino acids: CASSPGVNTEAFF. CDR3 in DNA: TGTGCCAGCAGCCCGGGAGTGAACACTGAAGCTTTCTTT.

J is TRBJ2-3 and V is TRBV10-3; 9 bases fit TRBD2. Germline trimming cut 0 bases from V and 4 bases from J; bases unmatched to any gene: 5. CDR1 and CDR2 from the germline V gene are ENHRY and SYGVKD. The CDR3 has 16 residues. Here the CDR3 DNA reads TGTGCCATCAGTGAGTCTGGGGGCGGGGGGGCAGATACGCAGTATTTT. It translates to CAISESGGGGADTQYF.

This chain connects TRBV11-2 to TRBJ2-3; weak D call: TRBD2 (6 bases). This CDR3 has 14 residues. Germline loops: CDR1 SGHAT, CDR2 FQNNGV. V was clipped by 5 bases and J by 3 bases, with 12 bases between them. The CDR3 nucleotides are TGTGCCAGCAGCCCGGTAGCGGAAACAGATACGCAGTATTTT. Residues: CASSPVAETDTQYF.

The chain links TRBV5-1 to TRBJ2-3; TRBD2 aligns across 10 bases. V shed 5 bases, J shed 4 bases, and the junction held 7 bases outside the gene matches. CDR1 is SGHRS and CDR2 is YFSETQ in the germline V gene. The CDR3 runs to 15 residues. In DNA, the CDR3 is TGCGCCAGCAGTTGGGAGCGGGGGGGACCAGATACGCAGTATTTT. It yields the protein CASSWERGGPDTQYF.